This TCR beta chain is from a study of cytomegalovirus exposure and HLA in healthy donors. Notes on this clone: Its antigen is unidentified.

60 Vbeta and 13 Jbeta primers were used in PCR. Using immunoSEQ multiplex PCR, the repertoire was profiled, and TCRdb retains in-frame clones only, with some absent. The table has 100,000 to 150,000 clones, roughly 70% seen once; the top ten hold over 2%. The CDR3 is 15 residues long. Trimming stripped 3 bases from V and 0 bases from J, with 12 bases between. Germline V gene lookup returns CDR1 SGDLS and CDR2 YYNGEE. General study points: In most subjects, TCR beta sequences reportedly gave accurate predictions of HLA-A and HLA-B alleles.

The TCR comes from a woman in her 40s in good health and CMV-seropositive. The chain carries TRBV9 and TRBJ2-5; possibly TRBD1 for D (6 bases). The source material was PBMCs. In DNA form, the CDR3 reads TGTGCCAGCAGCGCAGACACAGGGTACCAAGAGACCCAGTACTTC. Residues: CASSADTGYQETQYF.